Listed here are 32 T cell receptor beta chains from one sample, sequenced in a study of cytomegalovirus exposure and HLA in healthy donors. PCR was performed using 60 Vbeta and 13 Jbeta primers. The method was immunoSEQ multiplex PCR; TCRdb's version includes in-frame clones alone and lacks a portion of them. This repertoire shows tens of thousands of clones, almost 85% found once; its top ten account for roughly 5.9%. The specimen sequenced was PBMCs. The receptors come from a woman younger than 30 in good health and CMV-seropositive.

The CDR3, as DNA: TGTGCCAGCAGTGAACAGACAGGGGCCGGTTCACCCCTCCACTTT. Protein: CASSEQTGAGSPLHF. The chain carries TRBV25-1 and TRBJ1-6; 8 bases fit TRBD1. This CDR3 is 15 amino acids long. CDR1 is MGHDK and CDR2 is SYGVNS in the germline V gene. Trimming at V came to 2 bases and at J to 9 bases, leaving 6 bases not matched to a gene.

Written as DNA, the CDR3 is TGTGCCAGCATCGAACAGGGGGCTTTGGATGGCTACACCTTC. Translation gives CASIEQGALDGYTF. The chain recombines TRBV6-1 with TRBJ1-2; TRBD1 matches 9 bases. CDR1 MNHNS and CDR2 SASEGT come from the germline V gene. The V gene end was trimmed by 7 bases and the J gene end by 6 bases; junction bases not matched to a gene: 9. The CDR3 spans 14 residues.

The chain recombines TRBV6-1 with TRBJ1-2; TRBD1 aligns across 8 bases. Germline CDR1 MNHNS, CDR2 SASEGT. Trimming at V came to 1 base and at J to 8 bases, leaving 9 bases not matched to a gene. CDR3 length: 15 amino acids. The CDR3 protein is CASSEVEWTGSGYTF. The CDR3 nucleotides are TGTGCCAGCAGTGAAGTAGAATGGACAGGGTCCGGCTACACCTTC.

CDR3 sequence reads: CASSLIQAYPEQYF. CDR3 nucleotide sequence: TGTGCCAGCAGCTTAATTCAGGCCTACCCCGAGCAGTACTTC. The chain couples TRBV7-2 to TRBJ2-7; D not certain. The CDR3 is 14 amino acids. Trimming took 2 bases from V and 6 from J, leaving 14 bases between them. Germline CDR1 and CDR2: SGHTA and FQGNSA.

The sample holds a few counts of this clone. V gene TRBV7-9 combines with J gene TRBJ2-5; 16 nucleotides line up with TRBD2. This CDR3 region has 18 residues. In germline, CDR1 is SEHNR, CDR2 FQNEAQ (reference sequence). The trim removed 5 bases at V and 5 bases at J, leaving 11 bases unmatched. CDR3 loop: CASSTPGLAGGPWETQYF. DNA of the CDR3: TGTGCCAGCAGCACTCCGGGACTAGCGGGGGGGCCGTGGGAGACCCAGTACTTC.

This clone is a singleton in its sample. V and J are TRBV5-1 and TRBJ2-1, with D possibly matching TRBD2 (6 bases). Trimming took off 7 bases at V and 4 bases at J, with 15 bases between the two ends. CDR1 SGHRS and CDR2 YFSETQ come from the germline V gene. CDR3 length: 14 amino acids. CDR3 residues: CASRILASYNEQFF. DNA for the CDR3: TGCGCCAGCCGAATCCTAGCGTCGTACAATGAGCAGTTCTTC.

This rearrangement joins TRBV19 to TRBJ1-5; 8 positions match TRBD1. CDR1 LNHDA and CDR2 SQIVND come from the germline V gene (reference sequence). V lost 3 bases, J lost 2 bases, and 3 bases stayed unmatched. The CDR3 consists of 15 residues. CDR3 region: CASSMGQVGNQPQHF. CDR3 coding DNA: TGTGCCAGTAGTATGGGACAGGTTGGCAATCAGCCCCAGCATTTT.

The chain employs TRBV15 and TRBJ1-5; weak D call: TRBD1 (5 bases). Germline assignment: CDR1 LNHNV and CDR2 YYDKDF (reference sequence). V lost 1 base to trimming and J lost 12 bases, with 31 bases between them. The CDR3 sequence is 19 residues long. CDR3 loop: CATSRVSVQPAPKGISQHF. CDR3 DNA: TGTGCCACCAGCAGAGTTTCCGTCCAGCCAGCCCCAAAGGGGATCAGCCAGCATTTT.

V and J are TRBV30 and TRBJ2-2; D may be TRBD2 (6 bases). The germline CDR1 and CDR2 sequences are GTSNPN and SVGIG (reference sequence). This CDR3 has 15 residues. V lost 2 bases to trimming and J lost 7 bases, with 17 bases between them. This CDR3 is CAWSIGDLRIGELFF. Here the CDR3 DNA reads TGTGCCTGGAGTATTGGGGACTTACGGATCGGGGAGCTGTTTTTT.

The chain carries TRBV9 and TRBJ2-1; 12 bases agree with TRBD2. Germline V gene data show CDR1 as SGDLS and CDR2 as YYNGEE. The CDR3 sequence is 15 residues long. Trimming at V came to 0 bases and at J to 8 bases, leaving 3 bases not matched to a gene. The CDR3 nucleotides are TGTGCCAGCAGCGTAGCTAGCGGGGGGGCATATGAGCAGTTCTTC. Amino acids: CASSVASGGAYEQFF.

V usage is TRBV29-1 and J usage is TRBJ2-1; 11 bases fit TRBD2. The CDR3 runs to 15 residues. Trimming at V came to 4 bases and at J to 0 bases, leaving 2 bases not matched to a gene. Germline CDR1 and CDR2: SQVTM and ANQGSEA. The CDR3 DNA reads TGCAGCGTTGGAACTAGCGGGAGCTCCTACAATGAGCAGTTCTTC. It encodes CSVGTSGSSYNEQFF.

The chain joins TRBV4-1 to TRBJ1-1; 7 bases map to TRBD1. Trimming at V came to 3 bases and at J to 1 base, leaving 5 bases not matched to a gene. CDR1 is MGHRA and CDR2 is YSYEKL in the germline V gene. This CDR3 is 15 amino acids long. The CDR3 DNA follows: TGCGCCAGCAGCCAGCCGACAGGGAAGAACACTGAAGCTTTCTTT. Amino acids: CASSQPTGKNTEAFF.

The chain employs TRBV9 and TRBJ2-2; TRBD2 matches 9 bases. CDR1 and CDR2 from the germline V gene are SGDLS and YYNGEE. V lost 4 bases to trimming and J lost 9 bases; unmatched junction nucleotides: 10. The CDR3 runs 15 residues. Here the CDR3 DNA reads TGTGCCAGCAGCTCACCCCCGGCTAGCGGGAGGGAGCTGTTTTTT. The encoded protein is CASSSPPASGRELFF. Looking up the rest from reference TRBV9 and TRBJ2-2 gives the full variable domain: DSGVTQTPKHLITATGQRVTLRCSPRSGDLSVYWYQQSLDQGLQFLIQYYNGEERAKGNILERFSAQQFPDLHSELNLSSLELGDSALYFCASSSPPASGRELFFGEGSRLTVL.

The CDR3 DNA is TGTGCCAGCAGCTTTGGACTAGCGGGAGGCTACGAGCAGTACTTC. Residues: CASSFGLAGGYEQYF. The chain links TRBV5-4 to TRBJ2-7; 14 nucleotides align to TRBD2. The CDR3 spans 15 residues. The V segment lost 2 bases and the J segment 3 bases; nucleotides outside the gene matches: 1. CDR1 SGHNT and CDR2 YYREEE come from the germline V gene (reference sequence).

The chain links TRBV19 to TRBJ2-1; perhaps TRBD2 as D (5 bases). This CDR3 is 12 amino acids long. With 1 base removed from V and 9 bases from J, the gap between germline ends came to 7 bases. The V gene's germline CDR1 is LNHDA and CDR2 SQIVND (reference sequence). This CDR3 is CASSIARGEQFF. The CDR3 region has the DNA TGTGCCAGTAGTATAGCCCGGGGTGAGCAGTTCTTC.

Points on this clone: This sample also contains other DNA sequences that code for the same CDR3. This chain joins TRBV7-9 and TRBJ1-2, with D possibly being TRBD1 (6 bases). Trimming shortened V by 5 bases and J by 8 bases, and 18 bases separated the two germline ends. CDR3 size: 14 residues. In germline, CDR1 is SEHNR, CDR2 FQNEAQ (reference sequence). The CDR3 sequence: CASSLDRLGEGYTF. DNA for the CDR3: TGTGCCAGCAGCCTCGACAGGTTGGGGGAAGGCTACACCTTC.

The CDR3 DNA reads TGTGCCAGCAGCTTAGTTGCAGGGGGAGACTATGGCTACACCTTC. Amino acids: CASSLVAGGDYGYTF. V and J are TRBV7-9 and TRBJ1-2, with TRBD1 identical over 7 bases. The germline V gene encodes CDR1 SEHNR and CDR2 FQNEAQ (reference sequence). V lost 1 base, J lost 3 bases, and 5 bases stayed unmatched. The CDR3 runs 15 residues.

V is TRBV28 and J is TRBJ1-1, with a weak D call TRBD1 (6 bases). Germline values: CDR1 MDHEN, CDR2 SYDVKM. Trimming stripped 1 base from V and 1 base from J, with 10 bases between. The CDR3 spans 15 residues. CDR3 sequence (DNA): TGTGCCAGCAGTTTATACGGCAGGGGGAACACTGAAGCTTTCTTT. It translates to CASSLYGRGNTEAFF.

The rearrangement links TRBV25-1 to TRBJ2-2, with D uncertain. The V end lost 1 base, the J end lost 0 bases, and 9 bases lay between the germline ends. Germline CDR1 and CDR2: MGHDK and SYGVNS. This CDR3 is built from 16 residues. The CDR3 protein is CASSEFRRTNTGELFF. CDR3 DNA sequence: TGTGCCAGCAGTGAATTTCGCAGAACGAACACCGGGGAGCTGTTTTTT.

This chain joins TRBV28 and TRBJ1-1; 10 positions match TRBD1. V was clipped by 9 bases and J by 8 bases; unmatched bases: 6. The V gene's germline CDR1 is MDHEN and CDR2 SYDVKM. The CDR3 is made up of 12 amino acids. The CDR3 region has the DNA TGTGCCAGTGCCGACAGGGGGCGGGAAGCTTTCTTT. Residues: CASADRGREAFF. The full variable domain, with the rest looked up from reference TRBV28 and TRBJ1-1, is DVKVTQSSRYLVKRTGEKVFLECVQDMDHENMFWYRQDPGLGLRLIYFSYDVKMKEKGDIPEGYSVSREKKERFSLILESASTNQTSMYLCASADRGREAFFGQGTRLTVV.

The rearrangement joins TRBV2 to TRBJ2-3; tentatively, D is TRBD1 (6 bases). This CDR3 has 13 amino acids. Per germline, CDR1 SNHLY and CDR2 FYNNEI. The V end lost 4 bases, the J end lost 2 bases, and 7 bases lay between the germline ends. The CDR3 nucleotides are TGTGCCAGCAGTGGGGACAACACAGATACGCAGTATTTT. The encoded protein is CASSGDNTDTQYF.

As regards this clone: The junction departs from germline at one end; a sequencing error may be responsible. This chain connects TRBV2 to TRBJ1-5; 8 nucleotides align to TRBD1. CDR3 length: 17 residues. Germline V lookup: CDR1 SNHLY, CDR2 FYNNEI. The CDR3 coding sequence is TGTGACAGCAGGGACTCTCCAACAGGGGGAAGCAATCAGCCCCAGCATTTT. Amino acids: CDSRDSPTGGSNQPQHF.

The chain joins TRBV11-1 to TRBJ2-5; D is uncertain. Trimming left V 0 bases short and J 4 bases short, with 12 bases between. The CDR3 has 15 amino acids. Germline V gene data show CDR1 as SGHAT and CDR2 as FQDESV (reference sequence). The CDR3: CASSLADGFGETQYF. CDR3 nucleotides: TGTGCCAGCAGCTTAGCTGATGGTTTCGGAGAGACCCAGTACTTC.

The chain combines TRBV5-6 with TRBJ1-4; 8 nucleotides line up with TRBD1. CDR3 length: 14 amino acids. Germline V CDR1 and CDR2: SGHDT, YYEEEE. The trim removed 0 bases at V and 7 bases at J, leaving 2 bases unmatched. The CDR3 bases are TGTGCCAGCAGCTTGGGGACAGGGCTTGAAAAACTGTTTTTT. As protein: CASSLGTGLEKLFF.

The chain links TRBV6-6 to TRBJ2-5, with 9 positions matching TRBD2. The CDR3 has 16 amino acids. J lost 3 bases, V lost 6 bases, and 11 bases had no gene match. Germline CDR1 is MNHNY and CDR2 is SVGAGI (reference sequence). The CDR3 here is CASRYGAGGHKETQYF. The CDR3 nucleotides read TGTGCCAGCAGATACGGAGCGGGAGGACATAAAGAGACCCAGTACTTC.

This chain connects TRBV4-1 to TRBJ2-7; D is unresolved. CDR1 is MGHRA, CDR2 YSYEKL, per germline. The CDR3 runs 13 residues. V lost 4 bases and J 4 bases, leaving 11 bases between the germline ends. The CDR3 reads CASSLLRGYEQYF. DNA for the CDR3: TGCGCCAGCAGCCTCCTCCGAGGATACGAGCAGTACTTC.

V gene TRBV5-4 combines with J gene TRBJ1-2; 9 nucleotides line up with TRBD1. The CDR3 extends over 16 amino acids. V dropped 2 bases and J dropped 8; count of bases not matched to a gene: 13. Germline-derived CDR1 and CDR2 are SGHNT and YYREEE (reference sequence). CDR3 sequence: CASSFPRQGGMRGYTF. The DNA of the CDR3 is TGTGCCAGCAGCTTCCCCAGACAGGGGGGAATGCGCGGCTACACCTTC.

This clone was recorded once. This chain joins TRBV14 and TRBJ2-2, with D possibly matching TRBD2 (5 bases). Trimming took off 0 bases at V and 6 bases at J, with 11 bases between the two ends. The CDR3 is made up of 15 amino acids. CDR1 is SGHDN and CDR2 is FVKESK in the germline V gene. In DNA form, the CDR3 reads TGTGCCAGCAGCCAAGACCCGGGGTGGGCCGGGGAGCTGTTTTTT. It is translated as CASSQDPGWAGELFF.

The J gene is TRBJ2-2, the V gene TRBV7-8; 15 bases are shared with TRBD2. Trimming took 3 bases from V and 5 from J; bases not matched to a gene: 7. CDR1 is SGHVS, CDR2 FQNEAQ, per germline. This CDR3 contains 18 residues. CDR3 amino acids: CASSFPGLAGGLTGELFF. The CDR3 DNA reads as TGTGCCAGCAGCTTCCCGGGACTAGCGGGAGGTTTGACCGGGGAGCTGTTTTTT.

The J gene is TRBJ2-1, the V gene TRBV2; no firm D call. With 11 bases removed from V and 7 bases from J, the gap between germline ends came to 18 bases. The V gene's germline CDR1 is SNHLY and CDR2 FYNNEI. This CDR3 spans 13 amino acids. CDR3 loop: CAGQTNPNNEQFF. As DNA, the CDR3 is TGTGCCGGCCAAACGAACCCCAATAATGAGCAGTTCTTC.

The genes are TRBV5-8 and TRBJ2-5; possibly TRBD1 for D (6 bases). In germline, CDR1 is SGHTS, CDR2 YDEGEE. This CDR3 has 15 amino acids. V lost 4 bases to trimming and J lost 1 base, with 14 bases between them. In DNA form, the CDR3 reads TGTGCCAGCAGCACTAATGGACAGATCCAAGAGACCCAGTACTTC. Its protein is CASSTNGQIQETQYF.

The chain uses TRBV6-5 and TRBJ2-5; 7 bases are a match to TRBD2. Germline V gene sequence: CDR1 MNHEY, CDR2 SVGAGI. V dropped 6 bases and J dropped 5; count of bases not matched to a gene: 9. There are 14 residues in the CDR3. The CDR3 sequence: CASSTQRTRETQYF. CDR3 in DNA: TGTGCCAGCAGCACCCAGCGGACTAGGGAGACCCAGTACTTC.